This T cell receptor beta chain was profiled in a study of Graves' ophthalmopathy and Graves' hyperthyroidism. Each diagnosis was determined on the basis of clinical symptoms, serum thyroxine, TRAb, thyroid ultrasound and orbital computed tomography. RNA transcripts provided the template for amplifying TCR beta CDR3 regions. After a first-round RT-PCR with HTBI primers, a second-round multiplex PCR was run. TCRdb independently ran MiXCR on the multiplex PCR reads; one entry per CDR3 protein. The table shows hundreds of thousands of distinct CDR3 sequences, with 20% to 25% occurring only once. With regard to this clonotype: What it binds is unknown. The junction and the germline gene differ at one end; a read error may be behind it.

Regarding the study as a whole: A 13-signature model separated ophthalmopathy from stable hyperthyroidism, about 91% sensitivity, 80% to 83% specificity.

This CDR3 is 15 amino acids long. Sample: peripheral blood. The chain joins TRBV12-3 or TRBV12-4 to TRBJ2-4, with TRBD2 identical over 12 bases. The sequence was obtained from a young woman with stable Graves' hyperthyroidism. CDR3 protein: CASSATSGSPDIKYF. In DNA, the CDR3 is TGTGCCAGCAGTGCGACTAGCGGGAGCCCTGACATTAAGTACTTC.